This T cell receptor (beta chain) was retrieved from a study of blood T cell repertoires in COVID-19. Looking at the study overall: COVID-19 samples, acute and convalescent, were from the United States, Italy and Spain. Sample material is recorded as cDNA or gDNA derived from T cells, B-cell-depleted T cells, or PBMCs.

Recruitment covered 20 to 25 US areas and drew participants whose ages spanned about 18 to 100 years. Recovered Cohort 3 donors showed two negative PCRs, clearance, or symptom resolution. CDR1 and CDR2 from the germline V gene are SGHDN and FVKESK. Trimming cost V 6 bases and J 6 bases, with 15 bases left between them. The CDR3 contains 14 residues. The protocol was immunoSEQ multiplex PCR, while the TCRdb copy is restricted to in-frame clones and leaves out a portion. The data hold a few hundred thousand clones, with more than 85% observed a single time. The TCR sequence derives from a woman aged 25-40 years who had recovered from COVID-19. This chain connects TRBV14 to TRBJ2-1, with D possibly TRBD1 on 6 matching bases. The source material was PBMCs or T cells enriched from blood (not recorded which). CDR3 DNA sequence: TGTGCCAGCAGACCTTTCAGGGGCCCCAATGAGCAGTTCTTC. It translates to CASRPFRGPNEQFF.